Listed here are 19 T cell receptor beta chains from one sample, sequenced in a study of vaccination and CD4 T cells after COVID-19. Stated treatment: approximately 9-day PBMC culture with coronavirus spike peptide pools or control peptides (ViraFEST assay). The Oncomine TCR Beta short-read assay sequenced DNA from cultured CD4+ T cells. TCRdb independently ran MiXCR on the PCR reads; one entry per CDR3 protein. Of approximately 15,000 distinct CDR3 sequences detected, over 25% appear once; the ten largest clones hold around a sixth. Their recognized antigens are unknown. Specimen: cultured CD4+ T cells from blood. The receptors shown here come from a human donor with COVID-19.

The rearrangement joins TRBV11-1 to TRBJ1-1, with D perhaps matching TRBD1 (5 bases). The CDR3 runs 15 residues. From germline, CDR1 is SGHAT and CDR2 FQDESV (reference sequence). V lost 2 bases, J lost 2 bases, and 12 bases lay in between. CDR3 sequence reads: CASSLWSGPNTEAFF. In DNA, the CDR3 is TGTGCCAGCAGCTTATGGTCGGGGCCTAACACTGAAGCTTTCTTT.

The rearrangement links TRBV19 to TRBJ1-5, with D perhaps matching TRBD1 (5 bases). Germline V lookup: CDR1 LNHDA, CDR2 SQIVND (reference sequence). There are 13 residues in the CDR3. Trimming left V 7 bases short and J 7 bases short, with 14 bases between. The CDR3 protein is CASTIGGGQPQHF. CDR3 DNA: TGTGCCAGTACCATCGGGGGAGGGCAGCCCCAGCATTTT.

The chain links TRBV19 to TRBJ1-5, with D tentatively TRBD1 (5 bases). CDR1 is LNHDA and CDR2 is SQIVND in the germline V gene (reference sequence). The CDR3 is 16 amino acids. V was pared by 6 bases and J by 2 bases, with 17 bases between. For the CDR3, the DNA is TGTGCCAGTAGCCACGGGGGAGGATTGGGCAATCAGCCCCAGCATTTT. It specifies CASSHGGGLGNQPQHF.

A few counts support this clonotype. The chain links TRBV18 to TRBJ2-5; no firm D call. V lost 4 bases to trimming and J lost 0 bases, with 3 bases between them. In germline, CDR1 is KGHSH, CDR2 LQKENI. This CDR3 is built from 12 residues. As DNA, the CDR3 is TGTGCCAGCTCACGGGACCAAGAGACCCAGTACTTC. Its translation is CASSRDQETQYF.

The V call is TRBV12-3 or TRBV12-4, the J call TRBJ1-6; D is unresolved. V lost 6 bases and J lost 8, with 11 bases in between. This CDR3 is 13 amino acids long. DNA for the CDR3: TGTGCCAGCAGCCTCGAGCGCGATTCACCCCTCCACTTT. Translation gives CASSLERDSPLHF.

This chain joins TRBV6-5 and TRBJ1-2, with TRBD1 identical over 7 bases. The CDR3 runs to 14 residues. Germline-derived CDR1 and CDR2 are MNHEY and SVGAGI. V trimming: 4 bases; J trimming: 2 bases; junction bases outside the gene matches: 4. CDR3 loop: CASSSTGKNYGYTF. In DNA form, the CDR3 reads TGTGCCAGCAGTTCGACAGGGAAAAACTATGGCTACACCTTC.

This clonotype was seen a few times. The chain couples TRBV20-1 to TRBJ2-2, with 10 positions matching TRBD2. The CDR3 sequence is 16 residues long. The V gene's germline CDR1 is DFQATT and CDR2 SNEGSKA (reference sequence). J lost 5 bases, V lost 2 bases, and 8 bases had no gene match. The CDR3 coding sequence is TGCAGTGCTAGAAAAACACTAGCGGGGAGTACCGGGGAGCTGTTTTTT. Encoded protein: CSARKTLAGSTGELFF.

This chain connects TRBV6-1 to TRBJ1-6, with D unresolved. Germline-derived CDR1 and CDR2 are MNHNS and SASEGT. V was pared by 6 bases and J by 8 bases, with 20 bases between. This CDR3 spans 16 amino acids. CDR3 coding DNA: TGTGCCAGCAGCGCGTCAGGTACGATCCTTTATTCACCCCTCCACTTT. The encoded protein is CASSASGTILYSPLHF.

This clonotype was seen only a few times. CDR3 DNA: TGTGCCAGCAGTTACTCTTGGCAGGGGGACTATGGCTACACCTTC. Its translation: CASSYSWQGDYGYTF. The V gene is TRBV6-5, the J gene TRBJ1-2; TRBD1 aligns across 7 bases. V was clipped by 0 bases and J by 3 bases; unmatched bases: 4. Germline-derived CDR1 and CDR2 are MNHEY and SVGAGI. The CDR3 consists of 15 residues.

The chain joins TRBV20-1 to TRBJ2-5; maybe TRBD1 (7 bases). CDR3 length: 16 residues. The V and J ends lost 1 base and 4 bases respectively, with 19 bases between them. Per the germline V gene, CDR1 is DFQATT and CDR2 is SNEGSKA (reference sequence). The DNA of the CDR3 is TGCAGTGCTAGAGCCTGGAGGGGGCGCGTTGGAGAGACCCAGTACTTC. It yields the protein CSARAWRGRVGETQYF.

This clonotype was recorded a few times. The chain employs TRBV11-2 and TRBJ2-3; 7 bases align to TRBD2. The V gene end was trimmed by 0 bases and the J gene end by 4 bases; junction bases not matched to a gene: 1. The length of the CDR3 is 14 residues. Germline CDR1 is SGHAT and CDR2 is FQNNGV. The chain's CDR3 is CASSLDRGADTQYF. CDR3 in DNA: TGTGCCAGCAGCTTAGATCGGGGGGCAGATACGCAGTATTTT.

The CDR3 region has the DNA TGTGCCAGCAGTTACTCGCTTGGACACGCGGGGGCCTCTGGAAACACCATATATTTT. It translates to CASSYSLGHAGASGNTIYF. V usage is TRBV6-5 and J usage is TRBJ1-3, with D perhaps TRBD1 (6 bases). Deletions cut 0 bases from V and 0 bases from J, with 18 bases between. In germline, CDR1 is MNHEY, CDR2 SVGAGI. The CDR3 runs 19 residues.

The rearrangement joins TRBV19 to TRBJ2-1; D uncertain. The CDR3 loop spans 14 amino acids. The V end lost 3 bases, the J end lost 5 bases, and 11 bases lay between the germline ends. Germline values: CDR1 LNHDA, CDR2 SQIVND (reference sequence). The CDR3 reads CASSMFAGHNEQFF. The CDR3, as DNA: TGTGCCAGTAGTATGTTCGCCGGCCACAATGAGCAGTTCTTC. Based on the CDR3 plus reference TRBV19 and TRBJ2-1, the full variable domain is DGGITQSPKYLFRKEGQNVTLSCEQNLNHDAMYWYRQDPGQGLRLIYYSQIVNDFQKGDIAEGYSVSREKKESFPLTVTSAQKNPTAFYLCASSMFAGHNEQFFGPGTRLTVL.

About this clonotype itself: A read error may produce the germline difference seen at one junction end. The rearrangement uses TRBV11-3 and TRBJ2-1, with 12 bases matching TRBD2. The CDR3 is 14 residues long. The V gene's germline CDR1 is SGHNT and CDR2 YENEEA. This chain's CDR3 is CASSTREASGGAPF. CDR3 nucleotides: TGTGCCAGCAGCACCAGAGAGGCTAGCGGGGGGGCACCTTTC.

This CDR3 is CSVDGTVNTEAFF. The DNA of the CDR3 is TGCAGCGTTGATGGGACCGTGAACACTGAAGCTTTCTTT. The chain employs TRBV29-1 and TRBJ1-1; D may be TRBD1 (5 bases). Germline loops: CDR1 SQVTM, CDR2 ANQGSEA. Trimming pared 3 bases from V and 0 bases from J, leaving 8 bases between. The CDR3 is 13 amino acids. Filled out from reference TRBV29-1 and TRBJ1-1, the complete variable domain reads SAVISQKPSRDICQRGTSLTIQCQVDSQVTMMFWYRQQPGQSLTLIATANQGSEATYESGFVIDKFPISRPNLTFSTLTVSNMSPEDSSIYLCSVDGTVNTEAFFGQGTRLTVV.

J is TRBJ2-2 and V is TRBV10-3; D gene uncertain. Per the germline V gene, CDR1 is ENHRY and CDR2 is SYGVKD. This CDR3 contains 12 residues. V was trimmed by 8 bases and J by 7 bases, leaving 11 bases between them. The CDR3 DNA reads as TGTGCCATCGGAACTGTCCTCGGGGAGCTGTTTTTT. The encoded protein is CAIGTVLGELFF.

This clonotype occurred a few times. The chain joins TRBV7-2 to TRBJ2-3; TRBD2 matches 9 bases. The germline V gene encodes CDR1 SGHTA and CDR2 FQGNSA. The V segment lost 4 bases and the J segment 6 bases; nucleotides outside the gene matches: 14. The CDR3 is made up of 17 amino acids. CDR3 residues: CASSSGWRGGRIDTQYF. CDR3 DNA sequence: TGTGCCAGCAGCTCAGGGTGGCGGGGGGGCCGCATTGATACGCAGTATTTT.

The chain combines TRBV7-9 with TRBJ2-7, with unresolved D. CDR3 length: 15 residues. Between the trimmed V and J ends, which lost 1 base and 5 bases, there was a span of 15 bases. Germline V gives CDR1 SEHNR, CDR2 FQNEAQ (reference sequence). The CDR3 sequence: CASSLEGSQWDEQYF. CDR3 coding DNA: TGTGCCAGCAGCTTAGAGGGCAGTCAGTGGGACGAGCAGTACTTC.

The chain recombines TRBV19 with TRBJ1-4; TRBD1 is a possible D gene (6 bases). V gave up 3 bases and J gave up 4 bases, with 12 bases separating them. Germline V gives CDR1 LNHDA, CDR2 SQIVND (reference sequence). The CDR3 sequence is 15 residues long. The CDR3 bases are TGTGCCAGTAGTATCACCGGGACAAGTAATGAAAAACTGTTTTTT. This translates into CASSITGTSNEKLFF. Full variable domain (outside the CDR3, taken from reference TRBV19 and TRBJ1-4): DGGITQSPKYLFRKEGQNVTLSCEQNLNHDAMYWYRQDPGQGLRLIYYSQIVNDFQKGDIAEGYSVSREKKESFPLTVTSAQKNPTAFYLCASSITGTSNEKLFFGSGTQLSVL.